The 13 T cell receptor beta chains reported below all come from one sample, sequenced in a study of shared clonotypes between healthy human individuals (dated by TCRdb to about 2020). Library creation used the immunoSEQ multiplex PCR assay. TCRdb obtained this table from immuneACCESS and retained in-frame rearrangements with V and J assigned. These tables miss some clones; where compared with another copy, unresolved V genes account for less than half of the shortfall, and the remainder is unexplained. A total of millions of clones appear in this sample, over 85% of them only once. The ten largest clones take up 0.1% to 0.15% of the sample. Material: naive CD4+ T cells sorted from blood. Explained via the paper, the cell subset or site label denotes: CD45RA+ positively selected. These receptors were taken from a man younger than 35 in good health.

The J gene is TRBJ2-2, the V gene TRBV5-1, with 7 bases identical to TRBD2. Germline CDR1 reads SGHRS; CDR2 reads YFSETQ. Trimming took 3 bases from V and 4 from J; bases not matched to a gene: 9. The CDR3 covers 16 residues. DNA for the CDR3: TGCGCCAGCAGCTGGGCTCTAGCGGCCTCCACCGGGGAGCTGTTTTTT. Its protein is CASSWALAASTGELFF. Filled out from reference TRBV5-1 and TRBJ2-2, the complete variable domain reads KAGVTQTPRYLIKTRGQQVTLSCSPISGHRSVSWYQQTPGQGLQFLFEYFSETQRNKGNFPGRFSGRQFSNSRSEMNVSTLELGDSALYLCASSWALAASTGELFFGEGSRLTVL.

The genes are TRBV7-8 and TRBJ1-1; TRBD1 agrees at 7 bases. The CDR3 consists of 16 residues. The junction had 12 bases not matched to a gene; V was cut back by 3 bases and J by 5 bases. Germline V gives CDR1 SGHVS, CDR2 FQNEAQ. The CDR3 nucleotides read TGTGCCAGCAGCTTCCCGGGACAGTCCTCGTTAACTGAAGCTTTCTTT. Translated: CASSFPGQSSLTEAFF. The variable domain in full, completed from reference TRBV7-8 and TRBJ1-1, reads GAGVSQSPRYKVAKRGQDVALRCDPISGHVSLFWYQQALGQGPEFLTYFQNEAQLDKSGLPSDRFFAERPEGSVSTLKIQRTQQEDSAVYLCASSFPGQSSLTEAFFGQGTRLTVV.

In nucleotides, the CDR3 is TGCGCCAGCAGCGTAAACGGCCAAATCTCCTACAATGAGCAGTTCTTC. This encodes CASSVNGQISYNEQFF. This chain links TRBV5-1 with TRBJ2-1; D gene uncertain. In germline, CDR1 is SGHRS, CDR2 YFSETQ. V was clipped by 4 bases and J by 0 bases, with 14 bases between them. This CDR3 has 16 residues.

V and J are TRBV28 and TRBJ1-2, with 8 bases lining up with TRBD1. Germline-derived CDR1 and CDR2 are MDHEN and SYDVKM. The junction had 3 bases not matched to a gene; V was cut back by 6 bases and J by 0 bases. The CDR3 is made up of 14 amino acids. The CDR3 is CASRRTGPNYGYTF. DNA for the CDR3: TGTGCCAGCAGGAGGACAGGGCCTAACTATGGCTACACCTTC.

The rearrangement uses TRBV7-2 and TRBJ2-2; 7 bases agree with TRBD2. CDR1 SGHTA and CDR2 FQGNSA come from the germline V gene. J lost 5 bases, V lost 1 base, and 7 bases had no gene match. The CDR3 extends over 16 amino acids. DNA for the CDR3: TGTGCCAGCAGCTTAGACGGCGGGAGAGGAACCGGGGAGCTGTTTTTT. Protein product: CASSLDGGRGTGELFF.

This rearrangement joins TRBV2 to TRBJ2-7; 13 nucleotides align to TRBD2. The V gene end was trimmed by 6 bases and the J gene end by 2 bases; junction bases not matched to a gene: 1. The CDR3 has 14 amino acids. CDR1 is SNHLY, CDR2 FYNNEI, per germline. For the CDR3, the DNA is TGTGCCAGCAGCGGACTAGCGGGAGCCTACGAGCAGTACTTC. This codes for CASSGLAGAYEQYF. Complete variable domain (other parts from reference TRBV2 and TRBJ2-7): EPEVTQTPSHQVTQMGQEVILRCVPISNHLYFYWYRQILGQKVEFLVSFYNNEISEKSEIFDDQFSVERPDGSNFTLKIRSTKLEDSAMYFCASSGLAGAYEQYFGPGTRLTVT.

CDR3 residues: CASSQSGTAISGANVLTF. CDR3 DNA sequence: TGCGCCAGCAGCCAGTCCGGGACAGCGATCTCTGGGGCCAACGTCCTGACTTTC. This chain uses TRBV4-1 with TRBJ2-6; TRBD1 matches 7 bases. Germline CDR1 and CDR2: MGHRA and YSYEKL. The junction had 8 bases not matched to a gene; V was cut back by 3 bases and J by 0 bases. The CDR3 length is 18 residues.

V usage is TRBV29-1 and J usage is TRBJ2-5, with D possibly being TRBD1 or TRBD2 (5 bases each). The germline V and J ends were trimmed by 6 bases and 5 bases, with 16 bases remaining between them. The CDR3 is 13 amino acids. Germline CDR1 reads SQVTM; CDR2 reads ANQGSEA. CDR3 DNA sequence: TGCAGCGTAGGGACCAAAAAGAGGGAGACCCAGTACTTC. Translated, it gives CSVGTKKRETQYF.

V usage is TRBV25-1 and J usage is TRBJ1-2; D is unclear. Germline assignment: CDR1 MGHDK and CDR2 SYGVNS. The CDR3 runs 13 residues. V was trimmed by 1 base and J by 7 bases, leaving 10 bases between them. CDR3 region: CASSESNGSGYTF. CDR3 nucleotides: TGTGCCAGCAGTGAATCGAATGGTTCTGGCTACACCTTC.

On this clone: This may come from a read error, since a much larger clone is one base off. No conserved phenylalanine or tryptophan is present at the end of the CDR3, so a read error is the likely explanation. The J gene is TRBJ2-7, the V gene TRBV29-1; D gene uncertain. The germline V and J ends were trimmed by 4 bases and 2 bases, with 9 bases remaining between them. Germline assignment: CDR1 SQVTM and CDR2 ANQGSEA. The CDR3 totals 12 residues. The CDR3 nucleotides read TGCAGCGTTGGCGGCGGTACCTACGAGCAGTACTCC. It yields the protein CSVGGGTYEQYS.

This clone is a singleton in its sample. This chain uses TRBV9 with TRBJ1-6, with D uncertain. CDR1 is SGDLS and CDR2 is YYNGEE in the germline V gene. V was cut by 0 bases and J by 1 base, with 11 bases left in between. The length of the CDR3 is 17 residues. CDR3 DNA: TGTGCCAGCAGCGTAGGGTGGGAGCGGTCCTATAATTCACCCCTCCACTTT. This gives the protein CASSVGWERSYNSPLHF.

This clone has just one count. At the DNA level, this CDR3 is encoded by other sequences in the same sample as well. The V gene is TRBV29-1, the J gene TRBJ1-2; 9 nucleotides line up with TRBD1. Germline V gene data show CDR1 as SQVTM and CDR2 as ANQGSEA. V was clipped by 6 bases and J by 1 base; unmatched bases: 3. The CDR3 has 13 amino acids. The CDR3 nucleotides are TGCAGCGTACCGGGACAGGGTAACTATGGCTACACCTTC. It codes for CSVPGQGNYGYTF.

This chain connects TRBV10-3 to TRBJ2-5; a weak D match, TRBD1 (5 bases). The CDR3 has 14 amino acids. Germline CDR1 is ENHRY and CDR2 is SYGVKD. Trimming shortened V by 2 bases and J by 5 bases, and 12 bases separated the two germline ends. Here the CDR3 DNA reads TGTGCCATCAGTGAGACACAGGATTCGGAGACCCAGTACTTC. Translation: CAISETQDSETQYF.